Sequencing of this TCR beta chain was carried out in a study of T cell repertoires in cytomegalovirus infection. About the research overall: An indication of both CMV infection and matching HLA type came from public TCR beta signatures.

TCRdb independently ran MiXCR on the reads; one entry per CDR3 protein. The sample gives fewer than 300,000 distinct CDR3 sequences, under 30% of which show up once; about 14% is in the top ten. Study-wide results and limits: Clonotype analysis showed dominance of the ex vivo response by HLA-C-restricted CMV-specific TCR beta clonotypes. Adding up the frequency of public TCR beta families identified people who carried CMV plus the relevant HLA.

This CDR3 has 15 residues. V was clipped by 3 bases and J by 6 bases; unmatched bases: 8. Germline CDR1 and CDR2: SGHTA and FQGTGA. Points on this clonotype: Its antigen is not identified.

Specimen: PBMCs. The source of this sequence is a human donor in good health (CMV status not recorded). Some clones in this sample may be carry-over from other donors' samples. This sequence joins TRBV7-3 and TRBJ1-2, with TRBD1 identical over 9 bases. The CDR3, as DNA: TGTGCCAGCAGCTTCGCACAGGGGGCCTTCCATGGCTACACCTTC. Its protein is CASSFAQGAFHGYTF.